Following are 9 T cell receptor beta chains from one sample sequenced in a study of response to subunit inactivated influenza vaccine. From the RT-PCR reads, TCRdb called clonotypes with MiXCR, one entry per CDR3 protein. The sample records hundreds of thousands of distinct CDR3 sequences, approximately 10% being singletons. The same data also contributed to another study, on T cells expressing NK-cell markers. That source adds: A 5'RACE template switching approach incorporating UMIs was used to make TCR beta cDNA.

The input for sequencing was PBMCs from blood, taken on the day of vaccination. These receptors were taken from a man in his forties or fifties who received an inactivated influenza vaccine.

This clonotype was seen once. The chain is built from TRBV5-1 and TRBJ1-2; maybe TRBD1 (5 bases). The CDR3 runs 14 residues. Trimming took 7 bases from V and 2 from J, leaving 15 bases between them. The V gene's germline CDR1 is SGHRS and CDR2 YFSETQ. The CDR3 DNA follows: TGCGCCAGCGGCGGGTGGGGACTGAACTATGGCTACACCTTC. Protein sequence: CASGGWGLNYGYTF. The complete variable domain, with remaining parts taken from reference TRBV5-1 and TRBJ1-2, reads KAGVTQTPRYLIKTRGQQVTLSCSPISGHRSVSWYQQTPGQGLQFLFEYFSETQRNKGNFPGRFSGRQFSNSRSEMNVSTLELGDSALYLCASGGWGLNYGYTFGSGTRLTVV.

This clonotype has ten or more counts. This chain uses TRBV7-9 with TRBJ2-1; D perhaps matches TRBD1 (5 bases). This CDR3 region has 15 residues. The V gene lost 1 base and the J gene lost 8 bases, with 15 bases spanning the gap. Germline lookup yields CDR1 SEHNR and CDR2 FQNEAQ (reference sequence). Here the CDR3 reads CASSLGQGSYDEQFF. CDR3 DNA sequence: TGTGCCAGCAGCTTAGGTCAGGGATCGTATGATGAGCAGTTCTTC. Looking up the rest from reference TRBV7-9 and TRBJ2-1 gives the full variable domain: DTGVSQNPRHKITKRGQNVTFRCDPISEHNRLYWYRQTLGQGPEFLTYFQNEAQLEKSRLLSDRFSAERPKGSFSTLEIQRTEQGDSAMYLCASSLGQGSYDEQFFGPGTRLTVL.

This chain uses TRBV5-1 with TRBJ2-7; 9 bases align to TRBD1. With V trimmed by 2 bases and J by 5 bases, 11 bases remained unmatched. The CDR3 sequence is 16 residues long. Germline CDR1 and CDR2: SGHRS and YFSETQ. CDR3 in amino acids: CASSLNPGQGTNEQYF. In nucleotides, the CDR3 is TGCGCCAGCAGCTTAAATCCGGGACAGGGTACAAACGAGCAGTACTTC.

A few counts support this clonotype. The chain has TRBV20-1 and TRBJ1-3; possibly TRBD1 for D (6 bases). This CDR3 spans 14 amino acids. CDR1 is DFQATT and CDR2 is SNEGSKA in the germline V gene (reference sequence). Between the trimmed V and J ends, which lost 8 bases and 0 bases, there was a span of 14 bases. The CDR3 DNA is TGCAGTCCCCGCCGGGACAACTCTGGAAACACCATATATTTT. Its translation: CSPRRDNSGNTIYF.

Only a few counts were recorded for this clonotype. The chain combines TRBV28 with TRBJ1-2; no firm D call. Deletions cut 4 bases from V and 0 bases from J, with 9 bases between. The CDR3 covers 14 residues. The germline V gene encodes CDR1 MDHEN and CDR2 SYDVKM. This chain's CDR3 is CASSSSDTNYGYTF. The CDR3 DNA follows: TGTGCCAGCAGTTCCTCCGACACTAACTATGGCTACACCTTC.

The chain uses TRBV7-9 and TRBJ2-2; D unclear. With 6 bases removed from V and 8 bases from J, the gap between germline ends came to 19 bases. CDR3 length: 15 residues. Germline values: CDR1 SEHNR, CDR2 FQNEAQ (reference sequence). CDR3 amino acids: CASRRAGLDSGELFF. The DNA of the CDR3 is TGTGCCAGCAGAAGGGCCGGCCTCGACTCTGGGGAGCTGTTTTTT.

This chain joins TRBV9 and TRBJ1-4, with 9 positions matching TRBD1. Germline assignment: CDR1 SGDLS and CDR2 YYNGEE. The CDR3 consists of 16 residues. Trimming at V came to 2 bases and at J to 1 base, leaving 3 bases not matched to a gene. The CDR3 region is CASSVGTGRTNEKLFF. The CDR3 DNA reads as TGTGCCAGCAGCGTTGGGACAGGGAGAACTAATGAAAAACTGTTTTTT.

This clonotype was detected ten times or more. The chain recombines TRBV18 with TRBJ2-1, with TRBD1 matching 7 bases. The trim removed 5 bases at V and 8 bases at J, leaving 6 bases unmatched. CDR1 KGHSH and CDR2 LQKENI come from the germline V gene. This CDR3 has 13 residues. The CDR3 nucleotides read TGTGCCAGCTCAACTCGACAGGGCGATGAGCAGTTCTTC. Protein product: CASSTRQGDEQFF.

The chain couples TRBV4-3 to TRBJ1-4; TRBD1 matches at 7 bases. This CDR3 is built from 14 residues. V trimming: 5 bases; J trimming: 2 bases; junction bases outside the gene matches: 2. The germline gives CDR1 LGHNA, CDR2 YSLEER. CDR3 bases: TGCGCCAGCAGCGAGGGGGCGACTAATGAAAAACTGTTTTTT. As protein: CASSEGATNEKLFF.